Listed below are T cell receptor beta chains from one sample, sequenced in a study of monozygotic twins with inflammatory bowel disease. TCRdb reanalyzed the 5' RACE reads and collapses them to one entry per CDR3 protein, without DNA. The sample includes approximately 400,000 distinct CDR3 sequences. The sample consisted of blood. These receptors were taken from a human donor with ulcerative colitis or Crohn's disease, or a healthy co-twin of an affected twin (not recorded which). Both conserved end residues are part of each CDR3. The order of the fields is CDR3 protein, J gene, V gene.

CSALRPRASYNEQFF	TRBJ2-1	TRBV20-1
CAWRRGYNEQFF	TRBJ2-1	TRBV30
CASSQETADRMNTEAFF	TRBJ1-1	TRBV4-2
CASSSHGQGSTEAFF	TRBJ1-1	TRBV6-5
CASSSVGKTGELFF	TRBJ2-2	TRBV5-1
CASSPSDYEQYF	TRBJ2-7	TRBV3-1
CASSFGGSEYEQYF	TRBJ2-7	TRBV5-1
CAISDGGTLQETQYF	TRBJ2-5	TRBV10-3
CASSYQGSSEKLFF	TRBJ1-4	TRBV18
CASSLGTSGYTF	TRBJ1-2	TRBV19
CAWSGTGTFQPQHF	TRBJ1-5	TRBV30
CASSIGGTGVSPLHF	TRBJ1-6	TRBV19
CARPSGDTQYF	TRBJ2-3	TRBV7-3
CASTLGGISTNEKLFF	TRBJ1-4	TRBV5-1
CSVGTGLTQYF	TRBJ2-5	TRBV29-1
CASSPGQGFNGYTF	TRBJ1-2	TRBV9
CSARGTGEPYEQYF	TRBJ2-7	TRBV20-1
CAWGQTVNQPQHF	TRBJ1-5	TRBV30
CSANRQPTGSPLHF	TRBJ1-6	TRBV20-1
CASSPWGDDQPQHF	TRBJ1-5	TRBV3-1
CAISGTSGRADEQFF	TRBJ2-1	TRBV10-3
CASSLRESNQPQHF	TRBJ1-5	TRBV18
CASSDRDRGQELFF	TRBJ2-2	TRBV5-4
CASSHLTDSYEQYF	TRBJ2-7	TRBV3-1
CASSLLRTSGSTGELFF	TRBJ2-2	TRBV5-6
CASSHPGSNSPLHF	TRBJ1-6	TRBV14
CATSKQIPNTEAFF	TRBJ1-1	TRBV15
CASSNWGALNTGELFF	TRBJ2-2	TRBV19
CAIAVQETQYF	TRBJ2-5	TRBV6-6
CAWRANTEAFF	TRBJ1-1	TRBV30
CASSLSGYEQYF	TRBJ2-7	TRBV12-3/TRBV12-4
CASSLGQGNEQYF	TRBJ2-7	TRBV7-9
CAISPRTAQYSPLHF	TRBJ1-6	TRBV10-3
CSARDPAPPYEQYF	TRBJ2-7	TRBV20-1
CASTRLVADFSSYNEQFF	TRBJ2-1	TRBV12-3/TRBV12-4